These 12 T cell receptor beta chains came from one sample sequenced in a study of control samples from healthy donors and cancer patients (dated by TCRdb to 2020 to 2022). The method behind the library was the immunoSEQ multiplex PCR assay. TCRdb stores this immuneACCESS table with in-frame sequences only. Part of the clones is absent; in the studies checked, under half of the shortfall reflects unresolved V genes, and no reason is known for the rest. Within this sample are about 150,000 clones, with about 90% of them counted one time only. Roughly 1.7% of the sample lies in the top ten. The sample comprised blood. The receptor source for this set is a man aged 18-30 years in good health.

The J gene is TRBJ2-7, the V gene TRBV11-2; D uncertain. Germline-derived CDR1 and CDR2 are SGHAT and FQNNGV. This CDR3 comprises 15 residues. Trimming removed 1 base from V and 2 bases from J, with 12 bases in between. Here the CDR3 DNA reads TGTGCCAGCAGCTTAGGTTTTATCGGCCCCTACGAGCAGTACTTC. It translates to CASSLGFIGPYEQYF.

The J gene is TRBJ1-2, the V gene TRBV6-1; D call uncertain. Germline CDR1 reads MNHNS; CDR2 reads SASEGT. This CDR3 is built from 14 residues. V was pared by 5 bases and J by 3 bases, with 13 bases between. The chain's CDR3 is CASSFEGSHYGYTF. Here the CDR3 DNA reads TGTGCCAGCAGTTTCGAGGGCTCGCACTATGGCTACACCTTC.

The chain carries TRBV30 and TRBJ2-2; no clear D. The CDR3 runs to 14 residues. V lost 0 bases, J lost 4 bases, and 9 bases lay in between. Germline V gene sequence: CDR1 GTSNPN, CDR2 SVGIG (reference sequence). In DNA form, the CDR3 reads TGTGCCTGGAGTGTACTCCCAGTCACCGGGGAGCTGTTTTTT. This gives the protein CAWSVLPVTGELFF.

The rearrangement uses TRBV9 and TRBJ1-1; no firm D call. Germline values: CDR1 SGDLS, CDR2 YYNGEE. V was shortened by 0 bases and J by 4 bases, with 10 bases between the two germline ends. This CDR3 region has 14 residues. The CDR3 bases are TGTGCCAGCAGCGTAGACCCTCGAATCACTGAAGCTTTCTTT. This translates into CASSVDPRITEAFF.

V is TRBV5-4 and J is TRBJ2-7; D possibly uses TRBD1 or TRBD2 (7 bases each). The germline gives CDR1 SGHNT, CDR2 YYREEE (reference sequence). Trimming removed 4 bases from V and 4 bases from J, with 15 bases in between. The CDR3 is 14 amino acids. CDR3 loop: CASSPGGGQYEQYF. The CDR3 DNA reads as TGTGCCAGCAGCCCAGGGGGGGGGCAGTACGAGCAGTACTTC.

This clone occurred once. J is TRBJ2-5 and V is TRBV28; 14 nucleotides match TRBD2. This CDR3 has 17 residues. Germline values: CDR1 MDHEN, CDR2 SYDVKM. Losses at the gene ends were 6 bases for V and 5 bases for J; bases not matched to a gene: 11. The CDR3 DNA follows: TGTGCCAGCAGGCCGAGACTAGCGGGGGGGCCTCCGGAGACCCAGTACTTC. Translated: CASRPRLAGGPPETQYF. The whole variable domain, filled in from reference TRBV28 and TRBJ2-5, reads DVKVTQSSRYLVKRTGEKVFLECVQDMDHENMFWYRQDPGLGLRLIYFSYDVKMKEKGDIPEGYSVSREKKERFSLILESASTNQTSMYLCASRPRLAGGPPETQYFGPGTRLLVL.

The chain uses TRBV7-3 and TRBJ1-6, with D possibly matching TRBD1 (5 bases). The V end was cut by 3 bases, the J end by 10 bases, with 10 bases between. This CDR3 has 13 residues. Germline-derived CDR1 and CDR2 are SGHTA and FQGTGA. The DNA for the CDR3 is TGTGCCAGCAGCTTTGGGGGTCACTCACCCCTCCACTTT. Its protein is CASSFGGHSPLHF.

This clone showed up just a few times. V is TRBV6-5 and J is TRBJ1-1, with 8 positions matching TRBD1. Per germline, CDR1 MNHEY and CDR2 SVGAGI. The CDR3 extends over 13 amino acids. With 8 bases clipped from V and 5 bases from J, the junction kept 7 bases outside the gene matches. This chain's CDR3 is CASAGDRSTEAFF. In DNA, the CDR3 is TGTGCCAGCGCTGGGGACAGGAGTACTGAAGCTTTCTTT.

The V gene is TRBV19, the J gene TRBJ2-7, with 7 nucleotides matching TRBD2. Looked up from germline, CDR1 is LNHDA and CDR2 is SQIVND (reference sequence). V dropped 5 bases and J dropped 5; count of bases not matched to a gene: 12. CDR3 size: 15 residues. The CDR3: CASSPPRGGRNEQYF. The CDR3 DNA sequence: TGTGCCAGTAGTCCGCCCCGCGGGGGTCGGAACGAGCAGTACTTC.

The J gene is TRBJ2-2, the V gene TRBV18; TRBD2 matches at 10 bases. The J segment lost 2 bases and the V segment lost 4 bases, leaving 7 bases of the junction unmatched. CDR3 size: 17 residues. CDR1 and CDR2 (germline): KGHSH, LQKENI. CDR3 DNA sequence: TGTGCCAGCTCACGCACCCTAGCGGGGGCAAACACCGGGGAGCTGTTTTTT. As protein: CASSRTLAGANTGELFF.

The chain links TRBV7-9 to TRBJ1-2; D may be TRBD1 (5 bases). Trimming left V 11 bases short and J 0 bases short, with 13 bases between. Germline assignment: CDR1 SEHNR and CDR2 FQNEAQ (reference sequence). The CDR3 runs 13 residues. The CDR3 sequence: CASPTAANYGYTF. The CDR3 coding sequence is TGTGCCTCGCCGACAGCTGCTAACTATGGCTACACCTTC.

The V gene is TRBV3-1 (or the pseudogene TRBV3-2), the J gene TRBJ2-3, with TRBD2 matching 11 bases. Germline lookup yields CDR1 LGHDT and CDR2 YNNKEL (reference sequence). This CDR3 contains 17 residues. V gave up 0 bases and J gave up 6 bases; unmatched junction bases: 8. The chain's CDR3 is CASSQDGLAGGRDTQYF. CDR3 DNA sequence: TGTGCCAGCAGCCAAGATGGTTTAGCGGGGGGGCGGGATACGCAGTATTTT.